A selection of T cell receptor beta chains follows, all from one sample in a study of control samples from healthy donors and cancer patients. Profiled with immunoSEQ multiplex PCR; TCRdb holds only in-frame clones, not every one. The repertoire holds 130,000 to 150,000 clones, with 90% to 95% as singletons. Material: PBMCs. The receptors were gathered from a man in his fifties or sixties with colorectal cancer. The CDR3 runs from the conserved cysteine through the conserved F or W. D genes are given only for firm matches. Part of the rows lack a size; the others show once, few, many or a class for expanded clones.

CDR3 protein: CASSSAGSYGYTF
CDR3 DNA: TGTGCCAGCAGTTCAGCAGGGTCCTATGGCTACACCTTC
clone size: NA
J gene: TRBJ1-2
D gene: NA
V gene: TRBV6-5
CDR3 length: 13

CDR3 protein: CAISASSGTASTDTQYF
CDR3 DNA: TGTGCCATCAGCGCGTCTTCCGGGACGGCTAGCACAGATACGCAGTATTTT
clone size: NA
J gene: TRBJ2-3
D gene: NA
V gene: TRBV10-3
CDR3 length: 17

CDR3 protein: CASSTDFGGGTEAFF
CDR3 DNA: TGTGCCAGTAGTACGGACTTCGGCGGCGGCACTGAAGCTTTCTTT
clone size: NA
J gene: TRBJ1-1
D gene: NA
V gene: TRBV19
CDR3 length: 15

CDR3 protein: CASGLSGSRSYNEQFF
CDR3 DNA: TGTGCTAGTGGTTTGTCAGGGTCTAGATCCTACAATGAGCAGTTCTTC
clone size: NA
J gene: TRBJ2-1
D gene: NA
V gene: TRBV12-5
CDR3 length: 16

CDR3 protein: CASSFDLNSPLHF
CDR3 DNA: TGTGCCAGCAGCTTTGACCTTAATTCACCCCTCCACTTT
clone size: few
J gene: TRBJ1-6
D gene: NA
V gene: TRBV7-9
CDR3 length: 13

CDR3 protein: CATKDRSLTDTQYF
CDR3 DNA: TGTGCCACCAAGGACAGAAGTCTAACAGATACGCAGTATTTT
clone size: NA
J gene: TRBJ2-3
D gene: NA
V gene: TRBV19
CDR3 length: 14

CDR3 protein: CAWSETWGQPQHF
CDR3 DNA: TGTGCCTGGAGTGAGACGTGGGGTCAGCCCCAGCATTTT
clone size: NA
J gene: TRBJ1-5
D gene: NA
V gene: TRBV30
CDR3 length: 13

CDR3 protein: CASSEAQGGHTEAFF
CDR3 DNA: TGTGCCAGCAGTGAAGCGCAGGGTGGGCACACTGAAGCTTTCTTT
clone size: few
J gene: TRBJ1-1
D gene: NA
V gene: TRBV6-1
CDR3 length: 15

CDR3 protein: CASSQDWGRNTIYF
CDR3 DNA: TGCGCCAGCAGCCAAGATTGGGGCCGGAACACCATATATTTT
clone size: NA
J gene: TRBJ1-3
D gene: NA
V gene: TRBV4-3
CDR3 length: 14

CDR3 protein: CASSQGVSGYEQYF
CDR3 DNA: TGTGCCAGCAGCCAAGGGGTGTCGGGCTACGAGCAGTACTTC
clone size: NA
J gene: TRBJ2-7
D gene: NA
V gene: TRBV3-1/TRBV3-2
CDR3 length: 14

CDR3 protein: CASSFRQGGTGELFF
CDR3 DNA: TGTGCCAGCAGCTTCCGGCAGGGGGGCACCGGGGAGCTGTTTTTT
clone size: NA
J gene: TRBJ2-2
D gene: NA
V gene: TRBV5-6
CDR3 length: 15

CDR3 protein: CATSESPGQGPYGYTF
CDR3 DNA: TGTGCCACCAGTGAATCACCGGGACAGGGGCCCTATGGCTACACCTTC
clone size: NA
J gene: TRBJ1-2
D gene: TRBD1
V gene: TRBV24-1
CDR3 length: 16

CDR3 protein: CASSQTTGTVRETQYF
CDR3 DNA: TGTGCCAGCAGCCAGACGACAGGGACGGTTCGGGAGACCCAGTACTTC
clone size: NA
J gene: TRBJ2-5
D gene: TRBD1
V gene: TRBV4-2
CDR3 length: 16

CDR3 protein: CASSYQNYGYTF
CDR3 DNA: TGTGCCAGCAGTTACCAGAACTATGGCTACACCTTC
clone size: NA
J gene: TRBJ1-2
D gene: NA
V gene: TRBV25-1
CDR3 length: 12

CDR3 protein: CSASRLTNSPLHF
CDR3 DNA: TGCAGTGCTAGTCGTCTGACGAATTCACCCCTCCACTTT
clone size: NA
J gene: TRBJ1-6
D gene: NA
V gene: TRBV20-1
CDR3 length: 13

CDR3 protein: CASSLSPTDTQYF
CDR3 DNA: TGTGCCAGTAGTCTCAGCCCCACAGATACGCAGTATTTT
clone size: NA
J gene: TRBJ2-3
D gene: NA
V gene: TRBV19
CDR3 length: 13

CDR3 protein: CASSIGELARGLETQYF
CDR3 DNA: TGTGCCAGTAGTATCGGGGAGCTAGCAAGGGGATTAGAGACCCAGTACTTC
clone size: NA
J gene: TRBJ2-5
D gene: NA
V gene: TRBV19
CDR3 length: 17

CDR3 protein: CASRGPGGSHQPQHF
CDR3 DNA: TGTGCCAGCAGAGGTCCAGGGGGGTCCCATCAGCCCCAGCATTTT
clone size: NA
J gene: TRBJ1-5
D gene: TRBD1
V gene: TRBV6-5
CDR3 length: 15

CDR3 protein: CASSLGTAETQYF
CDR3 DNA: TGTGCCAGCAGCTTAGGTACTGCAGAGACCCAGTACTTC
clone size: NA
J gene: TRBJ2-5
D gene: NA
V gene: TRBV11-2
CDR3 length: 13

CDR3 protein: CASSSSSYEQYF
CDR3 DNA: TGCGCCAGCAGCTCAAGCTCCTACGAGCAGTACTTC
clone size: NA
J gene: TRBJ2-7
D gene: NA
V gene: TRBV5-1
CDR3 length: 12

CDR3 protein: CASSTIGGDTDTQYF
CDR3 DNA: TGTGCCAGCAGTACCATCGGGGGGGACACAGATACGCAGTATTTT
clone size: NA
J gene: TRBJ2-3
D gene: TRBD2
V gene: TRBV6-6
CDR3 length: 15

CDR3 protein: CASSRAQGTYEQYF
CDR3 DNA: TGTGCCAGCAGCCGGGCCCAGGGGACCTACGAGCAGTACTTC
clone size: NA
J gene: TRBJ2-7
D gene: NA
V gene: TRBV6-2/TRBV6-3
CDR3 length: 14

CDR3 protein: CASSPRGAGNTIYF
CDR3 DNA: TGCGCCAGCAGCCCCCGAGGGGCTGGAAACACCATATATTTT
clone size: NA
J gene: TRBJ1-3
D gene: NA
V gene: TRBV5-1
CDR3 length: 14

CDR3 protein: CASRGGPTYEQYF
CDR3 DNA: TGTGCCAGCAGGGGGGGCCCAACCTACGAGCAGTACTTC
clone size: NA
J gene: TRBJ2-7
D gene: NA
V gene: TRBV6-5
CDR3 length: 13

CDR3 protein: CASSYRGEYYEQYF
CDR3 DNA: TGTGCCAGCAGTTACAGGGGGGAATACTACGAGCAGTACTTC
clone size: NA
J gene: TRBJ2-7
D gene: NA
V gene: TRBV6-2/TRBV6-3
CDR3 length: 14

CDR3 protein: CASSLGSQGSGNTIYF
CDR3 DNA: TGTGCCAGCAGCTTGGGGTCCCAGGGCTCTGGAAACACCATATATTTT
clone size: NA
J gene: TRBJ1-3
D gene: NA
V gene: TRBV11-2
CDR3 length: 16

CDR3 protein: CASERGASGTEAFF
CDR3 DNA: TGTGCCAGTGAACGGGGGGCCAGTGGCACTGAAGCTTTCTTT
clone size: NA
J gene: TRBJ1-1
D gene: NA
V gene: TRBV19
CDR3 length: 14

CDR3 protein: CASSLGPGTSYEQYF
CDR3 DNA: TGTGCCAGCAGCTTAGGGCCGGGGACCTCCTACGAGCAGTACTTC
clone size: NA
J gene: TRBJ2-7
D gene: NA
V gene: TRBV7-8
CDR3 length: 15

CDR3 protein: CASTLNSDPYTEAFF
CDR3 DNA: TGTGCCAGTACCTTAAATTCGGATCCCTACACTGAAGCTTTCTTT
clone size: NA
J gene: TRBJ1-1
D gene: NA
V gene: TRBV19
CDR3 length: 15

CDR3 protein: CASRPDRASGELFF
CDR3 DNA: TGTGCCAGTAGGCCGGACAGGGCGAGCGGGGAGCTGTTTTTT
clone size: NA
J gene: TRBJ2-2
D gene: TRBD1
V gene: TRBV19
CDR3 length: 14

CDR3 protein: CASSGDDFAGAENTEAFF
CDR3 DNA: TGTGCCAGCAGCGGCGATGACTTTGCAGGGGCGGAGAACACTGAAGCTTTCTTT
clone size: NA
J gene: TRBJ1-1
D gene: NA
V gene: TRBV7-9
CDR3 length: 18

CDR3 protein: CASKTGPHQPQHF
CDR3 DNA: TGTGCCAGCAAGACAGGGCCCCATCAGCCCCAGCATTTT
clone size: NA
J gene: TRBJ1-5
D gene: TRBD1
V gene: TRBV6-5
CDR3 length: 13

CDR3 protein: CSVEGTGLYEQYF
CDR3 DNA: TGCAGCGTTGAGGGGACAGGACTCTACGAGCAGTACTTC
clone size: few
J gene: TRBJ2-7
D gene: TRBD1
V gene: TRBV29-1
CDR3 length: 13

CDR3 protein: CASSANRGTYEQYF
CDR3 DNA: TGTGCCAGCAGCGCAAACAGGGGAACCTACGAGCAGTACTTC
clone size: NA
J gene: TRBJ2-7
D gene: TRBD1
V gene: TRBV7-2
CDR3 length: 14

CDR3 protein: CASSLAGVSDYQETQYF
CDR3 DNA: TGCGCCAGCAGCTTGGCCGGGGTTTCTGACTACCAAGAGACCCAGTACTTC
clone size: NA
J gene: TRBJ2-5
D gene: NA
V gene: TRBV5-1
CDR3 length: 17

CDR3 protein: CASSEGQMNTEAFF
CDR3 DNA: TGCGCCAGCAGCGAGGGACAAATGAACACTGAAGCTTTCTTT
clone size: NA
J gene: TRBJ1-1
D gene: NA
V gene: TRBV5-1
CDR3 length: 14

CDR3 protein: CASRSGGAVDTGELFF
CDR3 DNA: TGTGCCTCGAGGAGCGGGGGGGCGGTCGACACCGGGGAGCTGTTTTTT
clone size: NA
J gene: TRBJ2-2
D gene: TRBD2
V gene: TRBV30
CDR3 length: 16